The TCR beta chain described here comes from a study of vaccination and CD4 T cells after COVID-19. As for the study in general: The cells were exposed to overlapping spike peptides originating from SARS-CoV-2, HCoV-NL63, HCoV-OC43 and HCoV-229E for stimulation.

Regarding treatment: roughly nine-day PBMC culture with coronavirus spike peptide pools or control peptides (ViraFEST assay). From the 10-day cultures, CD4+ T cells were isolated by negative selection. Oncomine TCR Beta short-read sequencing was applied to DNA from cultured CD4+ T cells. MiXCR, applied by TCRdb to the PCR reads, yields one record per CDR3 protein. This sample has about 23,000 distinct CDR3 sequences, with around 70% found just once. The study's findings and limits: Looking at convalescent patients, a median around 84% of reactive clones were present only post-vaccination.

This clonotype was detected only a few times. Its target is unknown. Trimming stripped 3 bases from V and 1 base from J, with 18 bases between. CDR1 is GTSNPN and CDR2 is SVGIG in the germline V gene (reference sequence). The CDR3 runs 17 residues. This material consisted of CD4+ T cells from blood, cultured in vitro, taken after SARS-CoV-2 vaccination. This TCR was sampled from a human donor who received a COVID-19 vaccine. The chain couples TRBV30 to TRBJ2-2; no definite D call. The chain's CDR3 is CAWSPPAGYLNTGELFF. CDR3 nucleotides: TGTGCCTGGAGCCCCCCCGCCGGCTACCTGAACACCGGGGAGCTGTTTTTT.